These 31 T cell receptor beta chains came from one sample sequenced in a study of cytomegalovirus exposure and HLA in healthy donors. Libraries were prepared by immunoSEQ multiplex PCR; TCRdb keeps only in-frame clonotypes and omits some of them. Of around 130,000 clones listed, around nine tenths are singletons. Material: PBMCs. The receptors shown here come from a young man in good health and CMV-seronegative.

This clone was counted at least ten times. The gene calls are TRBV7-2 and TRBJ2-7, with TRBD2 matching 9 bases. In germline, CDR1 is SGHTA, CDR2 FQGNSA. This CDR3 is 12 amino acids long. Trimming removed 8 bases from V and 3 bases from J; junction bases left unmatched: 2. Here the CDR3 reads CASGTSSYEQYF. Here the CDR3 DNA reads TGTGCCAGCGGGACTAGCAGCTACGAGCAGTACTTC.

With regard to this clone: The same CDR3 also results from other DNA sequences found in this sample. The chain couples TRBV2 to TRBJ2-7, with D possibly matching TRBD2 (6 bases). The CDR3 has 13 amino acids. In germline, CDR1 is SNHLY, CDR2 FYNNEI. Trimming left V 8 bases short and J 1 base short, with 12 bases between. The CDR3, as DNA: TGTGCCAGCTCTGGTAGCGGATCCTACGAGCAGTACTTC. Translation: CASSGSGSYEQYF.

This chain uses TRBV30 with TRBJ1-6; D gene ambiguous. The CDR3 is made up of 14 amino acids. Germline assignment: CDR1 GTSNPN and CDR2 SVGIG (reference sequence). Trimming removed 2 bases from V and 5 bases from J, with 10 bases in between. The CDR3: CAWSQTGDNSPLHF. For the CDR3, the DNA is TGTGCCTGGAGTCAGACGGGAGATAATTCACCCCTCCACTTT.

The chain uses TRBV9 and TRBJ1-2, with unresolved D. Germline V gene lookup returns CDR1 SGDLS and CDR2 YYNGEE. The CDR3 runs to 12 residues. V was shortened by 0 bases and J by 7 bases, with 7 bases between the two germline ends. In DNA form, the CDR3 reads TGTGCCAGCAGCGTAGTGAGTCGTGGCTACACCTTC. It codes for CASSVVSRGYTF.

The chain is built from TRBV30 and TRBJ2-3, with TRBD2 identical over 8 bases. Germline V gives CDR1 GTSNPN, CDR2 SVGIG (reference sequence). Trimming took 8 bases from V and 6 from J; bases not matched to a gene: 10. This CDR3 spans 13 amino acids. The CDR3 reads CARTAGASDTQYF. The CDR3 DNA reads as TGTGCCCGCACAGCGGGGGCCTCCGATACGCAGTATTTT.

The V call is TRBV6-1, the J call TRBJ2-5, with 12 bases that match TRBD1. Looked up from germline, CDR1 is MNHNS and CDR2 is SASEGT. V dropped 2 bases and J dropped 4; count of bases not matched to a gene: 2. The CDR3 totals 15 residues. The CDR3 region is CASSEWGQGAETQYF. In nucleotides, the CDR3 is TGTGCCAGCAGTGAATGGGGACAGGGGGCAGAGACCCAGTACTTC.

The chain joins TRBV6-5 to TRBJ1-3, with D possibly matching TRBD1 (6 bases). Germline V CDR1 and CDR2: MNHEY, SVGAGI. The CDR3 contains 13 residues. V shed 9 bases and J shed 6 bases, with 15 bases lying between them. The DNA for the CDR3 is TGTGCCAGTTGGTCAGGGGAAATAAACACCATATATTTT. Its protein product is CASWSGEINTIYF.

J is TRBJ2-1 and V is TRBV7-2; the D gene is possibly TRBD2 (5 bases). Looked up from germline, CDR1 is SGHTA and CDR2 is FQGNSA. The CDR3 consists of 14 residues. V was shortened by 4 bases and J by 6 bases, with 13 bases between the two germline ends. CDR3 protein: CASSWSEGVNEQFF. As DNA, the CDR3 is TGTGCCAGCAGCTGGAGTGAGGGCGTCAATGAGCAGTTCTTC.

The chain combines TRBV6-4 with TRBJ2-3; D is undetermined. Per germline, CDR1 MRHNA and CDR2 SNTAGT. The V end was cut by 0 bases, the J end by 1 base, with 8 bases between. CDR3 length: 15 residues. CDR3 in amino acids: CASSDSLEGTDTQYF. DNA for the CDR3: TGTGCCAGCAGTGACTCTCTCGAGGGCACAGATACGCAGTATTTT.

The V call is TRBV30, the J call TRBJ1-2; weak D call: TRBD1 (6 bases). The germline V gene encodes CDR1 GTSNPN and CDR2 SVGIG (reference sequence). The V end was cut by 0 bases, the J end by 8 bases, with 16 bases between. This CDR3 is 14 amino acids long. CDR3 amino acids: CAWSVGQPSGGYTF. DNA of the CDR3: TGTGCCTGGAGTGTCGGACAGCCATCTGGGGGCTACACCTTC.

The gene calls are TRBV2 and TRBJ2-7; tentatively, D is TRBD1 (5 bases). The CDR3 contains 12 residues. V shed 7 bases and J shed 6 bases, with 13 bases lying between them. Germline-derived CDR1 and CDR2 are SNHLY and FYNNEI. The CDR3 reads CASTVSGFEQYF. CDR3 nucleotide sequence: TGTGCCAGCACCGTGTCAGGGTTCGAGCAGTACTTC.

The V gene is TRBV13, the J gene TRBJ1-2; D call uncertain. V was clipped by 2 bases and J by 1 base, with 8 bases between them. The CDR3 extends over 14 amino acids. Germline CDR1 reads PRHDT; CDR2 reads FYEKMQ (reference sequence). The CDR3 DNA reads as TGTGCCAGCAGCTTAATGAGGGTTAACTATGGCTACACCTTC. It codes for CASSLMRVNYGYTF.

The rearrangement uses TRBV7-8 and TRBJ1-1; D is uncertain. With 2 bases removed from V and 4 bases from J, the gap between germline ends came to 8 bases. Germline assignment: CDR1 SGHVS and CDR2 FQNEAQ. The CDR3 covers 13 residues. CDR3 loop: CASSLLALTEAFF. CDR3 nucleotide sequence: TGTGCCAGCAGCTTACTGGCCCTCACTGAAGCTTTCTTT. Looking up the rest from reference TRBV7-8 and TRBJ1-1 gives the full variable domain: GAGVSQSPRYKVAKRGQDVALRCDPISGHVSLFWYQQALGQGPEFLTYFQNEAQLDKSGLPSDRFFAERPEGSVSTLKIQRTQQEDSAVYLCASSLLALTEAFFGQGTRLTVV.

The J gene is TRBJ2-2, the V gene TRBV2; 8 bases line up with TRBD2. Germline V gene data show CDR1 as SNHLY and CDR2 as FYNNEI. V gave up 7 bases and J gave up 3 bases; unmatched junction bases: 10. The CDR3 is 16 residues long. CDR3 nucleotides: TGTGCCAGCACGCGCGGCGGAGCGGGGGACACCGGGGAGCTGTTTTTT. Its translation: CASTRGGAGDTGELFF.

This chain connects TRBV2 to TRBJ2-1; 7 nucleotides agree with TRBD2. Germline assignment: CDR1 SNHLY and CDR2 FYNNEI. V lost 4 bases, J lost 0 bases, and 3 bases stayed unmatched. CDR3 length: 15 residues. CDR3 residues: CASSVSGVSYNEQFF. CDR3 nucleotides: TGTGCCAGCAGTGTAAGCGGGGTCTCCTACAATGAGCAGTTCTTC. Variable domain in full (rest from reference TRBV2 and TRBJ2-1): EPEVTQTPSHQVTQMGQEVILRCVPISNHLYFYWYRQILGQKVEFLVSFYNNEISEKSEIFDDQFSVERPDGSNFTLKIRSTKLEDSAMYFCASSVSGVSYNEQFFGPGTRLTVL.

CDR3 nucleotide sequence: TGTGCCAGCAGCTTAAAGGGTGGACTAGCGGGAGTCGCTGAGCAGTTCTTC. Protein product: CASSLKGGLAGVAEQFF. This chain links TRBV7-9 with TRBJ2-1; 13 positions match TRBD2. V lost 2 bases to trimming and J lost 9 bases; unmatched junction nucleotides: 10. Germline V gene sequence: CDR1 SEHNR, CDR2 FQNEAQ (reference sequence). The CDR3 spans 17 residues.

The rearrangement uses TRBV19 and TRBJ2-7; 11 bases align to TRBD2. CDR1 LNHDA and CDR2 SQIVND come from the germline V gene (reference sequence). This CDR3 is built from 15 residues. Trimming at V came to 5 bases and at J to 4 bases, leaving 7 bases not matched to a gene. CDR3 in DNA: TGTGCCAGTAGTTCCTACCTAGCGGGAGGATACGAGCAGTACTTC. Its translation is CASSSYLAGGYEQYF.

This clone was observed once. This sequence joins TRBV2 and TRBJ1-2; TRBD1 aligns across 8 bases. V dropped 7 bases and J dropped 4; count of bases not matched to a gene: 11. Germline lookup yields CDR1 SNHLY and CDR2 FYNNEI. The CDR3 length is 15 residues. This CDR3 is CASIPRGQDSYGYTF. For the CDR3, the DNA is TGTGCCAGCATTCCCAGGGGGCAGGACAGCTATGGCTACACCTTC.

The V and J genes are TRBV30 and TRBJ1-5, with unresolved D. V lost 4 bases, J lost 0 bases, and 7 bases lay in between. Germline CDR1 GTSNPN, CDR2 SVGIG (reference sequence). This CDR3 is built from 13 residues. The CDR3 region is CAWTSSSNQPQHF. The DNA of the CDR3 is TGTGCCTGGACTAGCAGTAGCAATCAGCCCCAGCATTTT.

V gene TRBV27 combines with J gene TRBJ2-7, with 7 bases aligning to TRBD2. The V segment lost 3 bases and the J segment 4 bases; nucleotides outside the gene matches: 15. The CDR3 has 17 amino acids. Germline CDR1 and CDR2: MNHEY and SMNVEV (reference sequence). DNA of the CDR3: TGTGCCAGCAGTTTTAGATGGTCGATCCTAGCGGAGTACGAGCAGTACTTC. This encodes CASSFRWSILAEYEQYF.

The chain is built from TRBV27 and TRBJ2-1; 9 positions match TRBD2. Looked up from germline, CDR1 is MNHEY and CDR2 is SMNVEV (reference sequence). With 2 bases clipped from V and 16 bases from J, the junction kept 9 bases outside the gene matches. The CDR3 sequence is 13 residues long. DNA for the CDR3: TGTGCCAGCAGTTTAAGCGGGGGGACAGAGACATTCTTC. Encoded protein: CASSLSGGTETFF.

This chain links TRBV6-6 with TRBJ2-3, with a weak D call TRBD1 (5 bases). CDR1 is MNHNY, CDR2 SVGAGI, per germline (reference sequence). V was clipped by 11 bases and J by 2 bases, with 14 bases between them. The CDR3 runs to 13 residues. CDR3 coding DNA: TGTGCCGGCAAGGACATAAACACAGATACGCAGTATTTT. Protein sequence: CAGKDINTDTQYF.

This clone was seen once. The chain couples TRBV5-1 to TRBJ2-1; 14 nucleotides line up with TRBD2. Germline lookup yields CDR1 SGHRS and CDR2 YFSETQ. The CDR3 extends over 17 amino acids. Unmatched junction bases numbered 8, after V lost 4 bases and J lost 5 bases. CDR3 loop: CASSAPPGLAGDNEQFF. The CDR3 DNA follows: TGCGCCAGCAGCGCGCCCCCGGGACTAGCGGGAGACAATGAGCAGTTCTTC.

CDR3 nucleotides: TGCGCCAGCTTTGCTGGAGAACACACAGATACGCAGTATTTT. Protein sequence: CASFAGEHTDTQYF. V and J are TRBV5-1 and TRBJ2-3; no clear D. The CDR3 consists of 14 residues. CDR1 is SGHRS and CDR2 is YFSETQ in the germline V gene. V was clipped by 7 bases and J by 2 bases, with 14 bases between them. The entire variable domain, with the rest obtained from reference TRBV5-1 and TRBJ2-3, is as follows: KAGVTQTPRYLIKTRGQQVTLSCSPISGHRSVSWYQQTPGQGLQFLFEYFSETQRNKGNFPGRFSGRQFSNSRSEMNVSTLELGDSALYLCASFAGEHTDTQYFGPGTRLTVL.

The V call is TRBV10-3, the J call TRBJ2-5; no reliable D call. Germline V gene sequence: CDR1 ENHRY, CDR2 SYGVKD. The V and J ends lost 8 bases and 1 base respectively, with 11 bases between them. The CDR3 totals 13 residues. The CDR3 DNA reads TGTGCCATCGCCGCGGCACCCCAAGAGACCCAGTACTTC. Encoded protein: CAIAAAPQETQYF.

V is TRBV5-1 and J is TRBJ2-7; 7 bases are shared with TRBD1. Trimming at V came to 0 bases and at J to 6 bases, leaving 6 bases not matched to a gene. Germline-derived CDR1 and CDR2 are SGHRS and YFSETQ. The CDR3 length is 14 residues. The CDR3 protein is CASSLDRGPGEQYF. The CDR3, as DNA: TGCGCCAGCAGCTTGGACAGGGGACCAGGCGAGCAGTACTTC.

The rearrangement joins TRBV6-1 to TRBJ1-2, with 7 positions matching TRBD1. This CDR3 has 15 residues. The germline V gene encodes CDR1 MNHNS and CDR2 SASEGT. After removal of 7 bases from V and 0 bases from J, the junction contained 8 bases not matched to a gene. The CDR3 nucleotides read TGTGCCAGCACCCCAGGGGGACGGCCTAACTATGGCTACACCTTC. As protein: CASTPGGRPNYGYTF.

This chain connects TRBV9 to TRBJ1-3, with 8 positions matching TRBD1. Germline V gene data show CDR1 as SGDLS and CDR2 as YYNGEE. This CDR3 contains 15 residues. J gave up 4 bases and V 4 bases, and 7 bases lay outside the gene matches. CDR3 sequence reads: CASSPQGAGGNTIYF. CDR3 sequence (DNA): TGTGCCAGCAGCCCGCAGGGGGCAGGGGGAAACACCATATATTTT.

The V and J genes are TRBV7-2 and TRBJ2-3; 8 bases are shared with TRBD2. V was pared by 5 bases and J by 2 bases, with 6 bases of the junction left unmatched. Germline V gene data show CDR1 as SGHTA and CDR2 as FQGNSA. CDR3 length: 15 amino acids. CDR3 nucleotide sequence: TGTGCCAGCAGCCAGAGCGGGAGCACCACAGATACGCAGTATTTT. Translation gives CASSQSGSTTDTQYF.

The V call is TRBV5-4, the J call TRBJ2-1, with 9 bases fitting TRBD1. Germline V CDR1 and CDR2: SGHNT, YYREEE (reference sequence). The J segment lost 4 bases and the V segment lost 5 bases, leaving 7 bases of the junction unmatched. This CDR3 has 15 amino acids. CDR3 in DNA: TGTGCCAGCAGACATGGACAGGGGACGTACAATGAGCAGTTCTTC. Amino acid sequence: CASRHGQGTYNEQFF.

V is TRBV7-9 and J is TRBJ1-5; 8 nucleotides match TRBD1. V was clipped by 1 base and J by 3 bases; unmatched bases: 8. The CDR3 consists of 17 residues. Germline CDR1 reads SEHNR; CDR2 reads FQNEAQ (reference sequence). Here the CDR3 reads CASSLVGRGLDNQPQHF. Written as DNA, the CDR3 is TGTGCCAGCAGCTTAGTAGGCAGGGGGCTTGACAATCAGCCCCAGCATTTT.